This T cell receptor beta chain was observed in a study of shared clonotypes between healthy human individuals. Study at large: Donors had three CD4 naive, three CD4 memory, two CD8 naive and one CD8 memory plate apiece. Findings and limits, study-wide: Represented genetic and exposure-history diversity was restricted by having few donors. Clonotypes that were shared across a handful of donors made up 4.5% to 5% of naive CD4 clonotypes.

Sequencing was performed with immunoSEQ multiplex PCR; in TCRdb, only in-frame clones are kept and a portion is missing. The table includes some 1 million clones, around four fifths detected once. A note on this clone: Its antigen remains unknown.

The TCR originated in a man younger than 35 in good health. The material sequenced was memory CD4+ T cells sorted from blood. The subset was: CD45RA-negative fraction.

CDR3 nucleotides: TGTGCCAGCAGGGAACTAGCCATGAACACCGGGGAGCTGTTTTTT. Translating gives CASRELAMNTGELFF. This rearrangement joins TRBV2 to TRBJ2-2; D is possibly TRBD2 (6 bases). The length of the CDR3 is 15 residues. Germline V gives CDR1 SNHLY, CDR2 FYNNEI. V was clipped by 6 bases and J by 1 base, with 12 bases between them.